Included here is one TCR beta chain sequence, with context. The CDR3 sequence is 17 residues long. CDR1 is MRHNA and CDR2 is SNTAGT in the germline V gene. With 6 bases clipped from V and 0 bases from J, the junction kept 13 bases outside the gene matches. This record comes from a study of shared clonotypes between healthy human individuals. The genomic DNA of each subset was split evenly across several immunoSEQ plates. Generated by immunoSEQ multiplex PCR, the TCRdb table keeps only in-frame clones and is missing some. Here the sample spans 2.5 million or so clones, about 92% being singletons. The chain has TRBV6-4 and TRBJ1-1, with 7 bases matching TRBD1. The sequence derives from a man between 18 and 35 years old in good health. The specimen sequenced was naive CD4+ T cells sorted from blood. Subset noted: CD45RA+ positively selected. As DNA, the CDR3 is TGTGCCAGCAGGAAGACAGGGTCCCCTATTATGAACACTGAAGCTTTCTTT. This sequence encodes CASRKTGSPIMNTEAFF.